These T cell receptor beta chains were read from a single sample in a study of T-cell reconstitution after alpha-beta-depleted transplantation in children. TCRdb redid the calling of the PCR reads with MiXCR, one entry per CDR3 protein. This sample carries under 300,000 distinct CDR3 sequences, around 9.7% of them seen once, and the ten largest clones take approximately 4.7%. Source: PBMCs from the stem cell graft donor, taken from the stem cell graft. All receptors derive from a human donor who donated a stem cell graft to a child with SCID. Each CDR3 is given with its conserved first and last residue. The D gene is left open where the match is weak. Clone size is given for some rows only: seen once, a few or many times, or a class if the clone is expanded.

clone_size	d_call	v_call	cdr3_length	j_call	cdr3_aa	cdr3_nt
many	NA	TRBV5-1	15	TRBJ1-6	CASSFRADVNSPLHF	TGCGCCAGCAGCTTCAGGGCTGACGTAAATTCACCCCTCCACTTT
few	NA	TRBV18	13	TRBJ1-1	CASSPGPGTEAFF	TGTGCCAGCTCACCCGGACCGGGCACTGAAGCTTTCTTT
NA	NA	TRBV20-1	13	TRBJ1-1	CSAGLPGNTEAFF	TGCAGTGCTGGGCTCCCAGGGAACACTGAAGCTTTCTTT
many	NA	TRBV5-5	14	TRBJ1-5	CASSLSAGYQPQHF	TGTGCCAGCAGCCTATCGGCAGGGTATCAGCCCCAGCATTTT
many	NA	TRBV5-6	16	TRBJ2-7	CASSLANRGRFYEQYF	TGTGCCAGCAGCTTGGCCAATAGGGGTCGGTTTTACGAGCAGTACTTC
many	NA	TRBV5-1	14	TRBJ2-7	CASRLNDRTYEQYF	TGCGCCAGCAGGCTTAACGACAGGACCTACGAGCAGTACTTC
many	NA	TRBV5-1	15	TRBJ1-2	CASTAGGSANYGYTF	TGCGCCAGCACTGCCGGGGGCAGCGCTAACTATGGCTACACCTTC
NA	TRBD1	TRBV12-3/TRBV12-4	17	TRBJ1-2	CASRIGTGQTGGGGYTF	TGTGCCAGCAGGATCGGGACAGGACAAACCGGCGGAGGGGGCTACACCTTC
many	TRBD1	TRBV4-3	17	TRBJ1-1	CASSQEGTGGASAEAFF	TGCGCCAGCAGCCAAGAGGGGACAGGGGGCGCGTCCGCTGAAGCTTTCTTT
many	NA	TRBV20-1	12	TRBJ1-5	CSASIYNQPQHF	TGCAGTGCCTCAATTTACAATCAGCCCCAGCATTTT
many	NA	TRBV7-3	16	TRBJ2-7	CASSLTWPPGLYEQYF	TGTGCCAGCAGCTTAACATGGCCTCCTGGGTTGTACGAGCAGTACTTC
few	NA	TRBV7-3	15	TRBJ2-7	CASSPDPSQVYEQYF	TGTGCCAGCAGCCCCGACCCTAGCCAGGTCTACGAGCAGTACTTC
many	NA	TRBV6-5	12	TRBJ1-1	CASTRGDFEAFF	TGTGCCAGCACCCGTGGCGACTTTGAAGCTTTCTTT
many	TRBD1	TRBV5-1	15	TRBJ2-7	CASNPSGTGELEQYF	TGCGCCAGCAATCCTTCCGGGACAGGGGAACTGGAGCAGTACTTC
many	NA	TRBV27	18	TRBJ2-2	CASKGTLRGPRGTGELFF	TGTGCCAGCAAGGGGACTCTGAGGGGGCCAAGAGGCACCGGGGAGCTGTTTTTT
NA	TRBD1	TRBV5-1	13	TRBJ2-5	CASSWTGEETQYF	TGCGCCAGCAGCTGGACAGGGGAGGAGACCCAGTACTTC
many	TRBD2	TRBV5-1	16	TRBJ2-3	CASSLVLAADTDTQYF	TGCGCCAGCAGCTTGGTTCTAGCGGCTGACACAGATACGCAGTATTTT
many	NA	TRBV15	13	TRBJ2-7	CATTQGHSYEQYF	TGTGCCACCACCCAGGGACATAGCTACGAGCAGTACTTC
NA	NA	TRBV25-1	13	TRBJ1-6	CASQVRVYSPLHF	TGTGCCAGCCAAGTACGCGTTTATTCACCCCTCCACTTT
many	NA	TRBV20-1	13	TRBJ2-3	CSATGSSTDTQYF	TGCAGTGCTACAGGGTCTAGCACAGATACGCAGTATTTT
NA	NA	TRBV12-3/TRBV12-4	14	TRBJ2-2	CASRLQGNTGELFF	TGTGCCAGCAGACTACAGGGGAACACCGGGGAGCTGTTTTTT
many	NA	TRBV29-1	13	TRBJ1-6	CSVGTSADSPLHF	TGCAGCGTTGGAACCTCGGCGGATTCACCCCTCCACTTT
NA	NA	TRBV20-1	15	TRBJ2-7	CSARESLGLSSEQYF	TGCAGTGCTAGAGAGTCACTAGGCTTGTCATCCGAGCAGTACTTC
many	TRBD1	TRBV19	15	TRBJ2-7	CASSPKGTGIYEQYF	TGTGCCAGTAGTCCTAAGGGGACAGGGATTTACGAGCAGTACTTC
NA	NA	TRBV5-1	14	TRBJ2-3	CASSLAGAEDTQYF	TGCGCCAGCAGCTTGGCAGGGGCCGAGGATACGCAGTATTTT
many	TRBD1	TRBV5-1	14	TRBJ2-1	CASTLGQTDNEQFF	TGCGCCAGCACCCTGGGACAGACGGACAATGAGCAGTTCTTC
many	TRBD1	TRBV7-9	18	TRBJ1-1	CASSATRDRGPENTEAFF	TGTGCCAGCAGCGCTACCCGGGACAGGGGTCCGGAAAACACTGAAGCTTTCTTT
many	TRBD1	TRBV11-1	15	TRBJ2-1	CASNRRGTNYNEQFF	TGTGCCAGCAACCGCAGGGGGACCAACTACAATGAGCAGTTCTTC
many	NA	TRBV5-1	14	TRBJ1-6	CASSERRETSPLHF	TGCGCCAGCAGCGAGAGACGTGAGACTTCACCCCTCCACTTT
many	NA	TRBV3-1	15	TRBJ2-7	CASSRLYRKAYEQYF	TGTGCCAGCAGCCGCCTCTACAGGAAAGCCTACGAGCAGTACTTC
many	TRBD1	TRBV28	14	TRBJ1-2	CASSSGQGADGYTF	TGTGCCAGCAGTTCGGGACAGGGGGCGGATGGCTACACCTTC
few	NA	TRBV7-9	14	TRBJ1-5	CASSQSGRYGPQHF	TGTGCCAGCAGCCAATCGGGACGGTACGGGCCCCAGCATTTT
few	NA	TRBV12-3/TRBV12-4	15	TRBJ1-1	CASSLGGRGGTEAFF	TGTGCCAGCAGTTTAGGGGGCCGGGGGGGCACTGAAGCTTTCTTT
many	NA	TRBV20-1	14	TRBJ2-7	CSANRQGFSYEQYF	TGCAGTGCTAACCGGCAGGGGTTTTCCTACGAGCAGTACTTC
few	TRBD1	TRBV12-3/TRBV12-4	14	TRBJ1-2	CASRTRGTGGGYTF	TGTGCCAGCAGAACACGCGGGACAGGAGGGGGCTACACCTTC
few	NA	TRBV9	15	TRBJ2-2	CASSDGQMNTGELFF	TGTGCCAGCAGTGACGGACAGATGAACACCGGGGAGCTGTTTTTT
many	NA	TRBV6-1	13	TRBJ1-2	CASSRDANYGYTF	TGTGCCAGCAGTCGTGACGCTAACTATGGCTACACCTTC
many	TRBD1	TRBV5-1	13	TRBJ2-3	CASSTGGTDTQYF	TGCGCCAGCAGCACAGGGGGCACAGATACGCAGTATTTT
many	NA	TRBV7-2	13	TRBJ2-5	CASSLEMRETQYF	TGTGCCAGCAGCTTAGAAATGAGAGAGACCCAGTACTTC
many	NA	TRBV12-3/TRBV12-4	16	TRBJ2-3	CASERGNLPGADTQYF	TGTGCCAGCGAACGGGGAAATCTTCCAGGGGCAGATACGCAGTATTTT
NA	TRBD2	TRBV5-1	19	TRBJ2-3	CASSFDVSSGGPTTDTQYF	TGCGCCAGCAGCTTTGATGTGAGTAGCGGGGGCCCCACCACAGATACTCAGTATTTT
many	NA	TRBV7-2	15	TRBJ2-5	CASSPTGLGQETQYF	TGTGCCAGCAGCCCCACCGGGTTAGGACAAGAGACCCAGTACTTC
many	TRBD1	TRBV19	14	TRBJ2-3	CASTVDRGHGTQYF	TGTGCCAGTACCGTCGACAGGGGGCACGGTACGCAGTATTTT
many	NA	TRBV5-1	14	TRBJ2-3	CASSFLLGYDTQYF	TGCGCCAGCAGCTTTTTACTAGGGTACGATACGCAGTATTTT
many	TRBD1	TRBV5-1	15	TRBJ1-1	CASSSGTGGRPEAFF	TGCGCCAGCAGCTCAGGGACAGGGGGTAGGCCTGAAGCTTTCTTT
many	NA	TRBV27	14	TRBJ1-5	CASSSRQGNQPQHF	TGTGCCAGCAGTTCCCGACAGGGCAATCAGCCCCAGCATTTT
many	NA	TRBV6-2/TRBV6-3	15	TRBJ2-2	CASKSPGPSAGELFF	TGTGCCAGCAAATCTCCGGGACCCTCTGCCGGGGAGCTGTTTTTT
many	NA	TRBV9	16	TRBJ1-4	CASSVSGVSTNEKLFF	TGTGCCAGCAGCGTCTCGGGGGTATCGACTAATGAAAAACTGTTTTTT
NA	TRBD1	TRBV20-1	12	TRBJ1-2	CSAQGTGYGYTF	TGCAGTGCCCAAGGGACAGGCTATGGCTACACCTTC
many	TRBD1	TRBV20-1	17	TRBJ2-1	CSARGGRGQRTNREQFF	TGCAGTGCTAGAGGGGGAAGGGGACAGAGGACCAACAGGGAGCAGTTCTTC
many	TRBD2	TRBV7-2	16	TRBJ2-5	CASREDRLADQETQYF	TGTGCCAGCAGGGAAGATCGACTAGCGGATCAAGAGACCCAGTACTTC
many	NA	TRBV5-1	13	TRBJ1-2	CASSFDGNYGYTF	TGCGCCAGCAGCTTTGACGGGAACTATGGCTACACCTTC
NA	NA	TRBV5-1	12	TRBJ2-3	CASSPPTDTQYF	TGCGCCAGCAGCCCCCCCACAGATACGCAGTATTTT
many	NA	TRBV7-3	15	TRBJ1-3	CASSHTGNSGNTIYF	TGTGCCAGCAGCCACACAGGCAACTCTGGAAACACCATATATTTT
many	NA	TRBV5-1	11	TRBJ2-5	CASSLVETQYF	TGCGCCAGCAGCTTGGTAGAGACCCAGTACTTC